These 30 T cell receptor beta chains share one sample of origin, sequenced in a study of tumor and adjacent non-tumor tissue in lung cancer. TCRbeta libraries were built with three rounds of nested PCR, modified from ARM-PCR. TCRdb fed the multiplex PCR reads into MiXCR, producing one record per CDR3 protein. The sample contains under 250,000 distinct CDR3 sequences, 71% of which appear only once. No cell sorting was done before RNA was extracted from the tissue. Sequencing was performed on lung tumor tissue. The receptors come from a man aged 55-75 years with non-small cell lung cancer.

The sample holds a few counts of this clonotype. CDR3 amino acids: CSARRGQVGYEQYF. The CDR3 DNA sequence: TGCAGTGCAAGGAGGGGCCAGGTCGGGTACGAGCAGTACTTC. The V gene is TRBV20-1, the J gene TRBJ2-7; a possible D gene is TRBD2 (6 bases). The CDR3 totals 14 residues. CDR1 and CDR2 (germline): DFQATT, SNEGSKA (reference sequence). Trimming stripped 6 bases from V and 4 bases from J, with 19 bases between.

The V and J genes are TRBV24-1 and TRBJ2-3; TRBD2 is a possible D gene (6 bases). CDR1 is KGHDR and CDR2 is SFDVKD in the germline V gene. The length of the CDR3 is 15 residues. Trimming shortened V by 4 bases and J by 0 bases, and 10 bases separated the two germline ends. CDR3 protein: CATSEADYSTDTQYF. CDR3 nucleotides: TGTGCCACCAGTGAGGCGGACTATAGCACAGATACGCAGTATTTT.

This clonotype occurred a few times. Mismatch with germline at one junction end may stem from a read error. The V gene is TRBV20-1, the J gene TRBJ1-4, with TRBD1 matching over 7 bases. The germline CDR1 and CDR2 sequences are DFQATT and SNEGSKA (reference sequence). CDR3 length: 16 residues. This chain's CDR3 is CSARDPGGSANERLFF. In nucleotides, the CDR3 is TGCAGTGCTAGAGATCCAGGGGGATCGGCTAATGAAAGACTGTTTTTT.

The chain has TRBV11-1 and TRBJ2-3; D gene uncertain. Germline CDR1 SGHAT, CDR2 FQDESV (reference sequence). Trimming cost V 5 bases and J 8 bases, with 14 bases left between them. CDR3 length: 13 residues. CDR3 region: CASSLKGIGTQYF. The CDR3 DNA is TGTGCCAGCAGCCTTAAGGGTATAGGTACGCAGTATTTT.

This clonotype was counted ten times or more. The chain couples TRBV29-1 to TRBJ2-1; the match to TRBD1 covers 7 bases. This CDR3 is 14 amino acids long. The germline gives CDR1 SQVTM, CDR2 ANQGSEA. The J segment lost 7 bases and the V segment lost 1 base, leaving 7 bases of the junction unmatched. CDR3 sequence: CSVEASTGLNEQFF. CDR3 DNA sequence: TGCAGCGTTGAAGCGTCGACAGGGTTGAATGAGCAGTTCTTC.

This clonotype was recorded many times. The CDR3 region is CASSLDRGVSGYTF. The DNA for the CDR3 is TGCGCCAGCAGCTTGGATCGGGGAGTGAGTGGCTACACCTTC. The chain recombines TRBV5-1 with TRBJ1-2; no firm D call. The CDR3 has 14 residues. V was cut by 0 bases and J by 7 bases, with 13 bases left in between. Germline CDR1 SGHRS, CDR2 YFSETQ.

The rearrangement joins TRBV6-1 to TRBJ1-6; 10 bases match TRBD1. The CDR3 length is 15 residues. The germline CDR1 and CDR2 sequences are MNHNS and SASEGT. The ends lost 0 bases at V and 10 bases at J; junction bases unmatched: 3. The CDR3 DNA is TGTGCCAGCAGTGAAGCCAGGACAGGGGGATCACCCCTCCACTTT. Translation: CASSEARTGGSPLHF.

Comments on this clonotype: A read error may explain this, as a much larger clone is one base away. The chain recombines TRBV29-1 with TRBJ1-1; a possible D gene is TRBD1 (6 bases). CDR1 is SQVTM and CDR2 is ANQGSEA in the germline V gene. V dropped 4 bases and J dropped 3 bases, with 18 bases sitting between them. The CDR3 is 15 residues long. CDR3 in DNA: TGCAGCGTTGCGGGGACATGTGGAGTGGACACTGAAGCTTTCTTT. As protein: CSVAGTCGVDTEAFF.

CDR3 sequence: CASSDRATDTQHF. In DNA, the CDR3 is TGTGCCAGCAGTGACAGGGCCACAGATACGCAGCATTTT. The chain joins TRBV6-4 to TRBJ2-3, with D unclear. The J call may be wrong; the DNA end is better matched by TRBJ1-5. CDR1 is MRHNA and CDR2 is SNTAGT in the germline V gene. The CDR3 extends over 13 amino acids.

This clonotype has only one observation. Possible read error: a much larger clone is one base away. The chain carries TRBV20-1 and TRBJ2-4, with 7 bases matching TRBD1. The CDR3 sequence is 13 residues long. CDR1 DFQATT and CDR2 SNEGSKA come from the germline V gene (reference sequence). V lost 7 bases and J lost 4; bases outside the gene matches: 7. CDR3 bases: TGCAGTGGGACGACAGGGTCGAAAAACATTCAGTACTTC. Translating gives CSGTTGSKNIQYF.

J is TRBJ2-1 and V is TRBV14; a possible D gene is TRBD2 (6 bases). The CDR3 spans 13 residues. Trimming shortened V by 9 bases and J by 9 bases, and 18 bases separated the two germline ends. CDR1 and CDR2 from the germline V gene are SGHDN and FVKESK. CDR3 in amino acids: CASSEGLPAEQFF. The CDR3 region has the DNA TGTGCCAGTAGCGAGGGACTCCCTGCTGAGCAGTTCTTC.

The V call is TRBV20-1, the J call TRBJ1-6; 8 bases fit TRBD1. The CDR3 is 15 residues long. Trimming removed 1 base from V and 3 bases from J; junction bases left unmatched: 2. The V gene's germline CDR1 is DFQATT and CDR2 SNEGSKA (reference sequence). This chain's CDR3 is CSARGGTGYNSPLHF. The CDR3 DNA sequence: TGCAGTGCTAGAGGAGGGACAGGCTATAATTCACCCCTCCACTTT.

By frequency in the sample, this clonotype is medium-sized. This chain links TRBV20-1 with TRBJ2-3; no clear D gene. V dropped 3 bases and J dropped 2 bases, with 12 bases sitting between them. The CDR3 is made up of 14 amino acids. Germline V gives CDR1 DFQATT, CDR2 SNEGSKA (reference sequence). Here the CDR3 DNA reads TGCAGTGCTAGTGTCGACGGATACACAGATACGCAGTATTTT. Protein: CSASVDGYTDTQYF.

This clonotype was counted once. The conserved phenylalanine or tryptophan normally closing the CDR3 is absent here, so this likely arose from a read error. This chain joins TRBV7-9 and TRBJ2-1, with D tentatively TRBD2 (5 bases). CDR3 size: 14 residues. Per the germline V gene, CDR1 is SEHNR and CDR2 is FQNEAQ (reference sequence). The germline V and J ends were trimmed by 1 base and 8 bases, with 12 bases remaining between them. The CDR3 protein is CASSLVLALDEQFY. CDR3 sequence (DNA): TGTGCCAGCAGCTTAGTCCTAGCCCTCGATGAGCAGTTCTAC.

A note on this clonotype: No conserved phenylalanine or tryptophan ends this CDR3, so it is likely a read error. The chain has TRBV6-4 and TRBJ2-2, with TRBD2 matching 8 bases. Germline CDR1 reads MRHNA; CDR2 reads SNTAGT. The CDR3 covers 14 residues. The CDR3 nucleotides are TGTACCGGCAGTGATGGGACTAGCACCGGGGAGCTGTTTCTT. The encoded protein is CTGSDGTSTGELFL.

Remarks on this clonotype: At one boundary the junction diverges from the germline segment, which might be a read error. The rearrangement uses TRBV5-6 and TRBJ1-6; D remains unclear. Germline assignment: CDR1 SGHDT and CDR2 YYEEEE. The CDR3 contains 16 residues. CDR3 DNA sequence: TGTGCCGGCAGCAACGACAAGGGCCGCTATAATTCACCCCTCCACTTT. Translated: CAGSNDKGRYNSPLHF.

Regarding this clonotype: With a much larger clone just one base away, this may be a read error. The chain uses TRBV11-3 and TRBJ2-1; 16 bases agree with TRBD2. The CDR3 runs 15 residues. Per the germline V gene, CDR1 is SGHNT and CDR2 is YENEEA. The DNA of the CDR3 is TGTGCCATCAGCCCAGGGACTAGCGGGGGGGGGGAGCAGTTCTTC. Amino acid sequence: CAISPGTSGGGEQFF.

This clonotype is deemed medium-sized. The chain combines TRBV10-2 with TRBJ2-3; D not certain. Germline CDR1 reads WSHSY; CDR2 reads SAAADI. This CDR3 region has 12 residues. The germline V and J ends were trimmed by 4 bases and 0 bases, with 2 bases remaining between them. The CDR3 DNA reads as TGCGCCAGCAGTGCGAGCACAGATACGCAGTATTTT. The encoded protein is CASSASTDTQYF.

Regarding this clonotype: A much larger clone differs from this one at a single base, so this may be a read error. V is TRBV6-2 or TRBV6-3 and J is TRBJ1-1; D is ambiguous. Trimming took off 7 bases at V and 7 bases at J, with 13 bases between the two ends. This CDR3 is 12 amino acids long. The germline gives CDR1 MNHEY, CDR2 SVGEGT. CDR3 nucleotides: TGTGCCAGCACCTCGGGCCATCATGAAGCTTTCTTT. Residues: CASTSGHHEAFF.

This clonotype appeared a single time. A junction end diverges from the germline sequence, so it may reflect a read error. V and J are TRBV4-2 and TRBJ1-2; D remains ambiguous. The CDR3 extends over 15 amino acids. From germline, CDR1 is LGHNA and CDR2 YNFKEQ. The CDR3 sequence: CASSQATAEGYGYIF. CDR3 coding DNA: TGTGCCAGTAGCCAAGCCACAGCTGAGGGCTATGGCTACATCTTC.

The rearrangement links TRBV6-2 or TRBV6-3 to TRBJ1-5; 7 bases line up with TRBD1. This CDR3 spans 12 amino acids. Germline-derived CDR1 and CDR2 are MNHEY and SVGEGT. CDR3 nucleotide sequence: TGTGTCTCTCAGAGGGGGCGAGATCCCCAGCATTTT. It yields the protein CVSQRGRDPQHF.

Notes on this clonotype: A much larger clone lies one base from this, so it may be a read error. The chain employs TRBV7-9 and TRBJ2-1; D remains ambiguous. Trimming left V 1 base short and J 3 bases short, with 13 bases between. Germline CDR1 reads SEHNR; CDR2 reads FQNEAQ (reference sequence). The CDR3 length is 16 residues. In nucleotides, the CDR3 is TGTGCCAGCAGCTTAGTTATCCGGTCTATCTACAATGAGCAGTTCTTC. Translation: CASSLVIRSIYNEQFF.

With regard to this clonotype: Given a much more abundant clone one base away, this may be a read error. This chain links TRBV20-1 with TRBJ1-1, with 7 bases aligning to TRBD1. Germline CDR1 and CDR2: DFQATT and SNEGSKA (reference sequence). The CDR3 is 15 residues long. The CDR3 DNA reads as TGCAGTGCTAGGGGTGGGACAGCCTTGAACACTGATGCTTTCTTT. Translating gives CSARGGTALNTDAFF.

A word on this clonotype: This may stem from a read error, because a much larger clone lies one nucleotide away. J is TRBJ2-4 and V is TRBV4-2; D unclear. The germline CDR1 and CDR2 sequences are LGHNA and YNFKEQ. CDR3 size: 15 residues. The CDR3 loop is CASSQEKGTKNIHYF. The DNA of the CDR3 is TGTGCCAGCAGCCAAGAGAAGGGAACCAAAAACATTCACTACTTC.

The chain has TRBV3-1 and TRBJ2-7, with 8 bases aligning to TRBD1. Germline CDR1 LGHDT, CDR2 YNNKEL (reference sequence). Losses at the gene ends were 4 bases for V and 5 bases for J; bases not matched to a gene: 7. This CDR3 is built from 14 residues. The CDR3 DNA sequence: TGTGCCAGCAGCCCCCGGACAGGGTCGGACGAGCAGTACTTC. Translating gives CASSPRTGSDEQYF.

Concerning this clonotype: The CDR3 does not end in the conserved phenylalanine or tryptophan, so this is likely a read error. No DNA is shown, since the ends of the CDR3 on it are uncertain; the CDR3 is the one TCRdb lists. This CDR3 reads CASTPVSTDTLYY. The rearrangement uses TRBV12-3 or TRBV12-4 and TRBJ2-3; TRBD2 is the table's D call, not checked against the DNA. 13 amino acids form the CDR3, both terminal residues included.

Note on this clonotype: A much larger clonotype is one base distant, so this may be a read error. The V call is TRBV20-1, the J call TRBJ1-5, with D uncertain. The CDR3 is made up of 12 amino acids. The germline CDR1 and CDR2 sequences are DFQATT and SNEGSKA (reference sequence). CDR3 sequence: CNAISGDQPQHF. The CDR3 DNA reads as TGCAATGCTATTTCTGGGGATCAGCCCCAGCATTTT.

On this clonotype: In this CDR3 the conserved last residue, phenylalanine or tryptophan, is missing, so a read error is likely. The chain uses TRBV5-4 and TRBJ2-1, with D uncertain. CDR3 length: 14 residues. V was shortened by 3 bases and J by 0 bases, with 7 bases between the two germline ends. Germline-derived CDR1 and CDR2 are SGHNT and YYREEE (reference sequence). CDR3 region: CASSWKASYNEQFV. The DNA of the CDR3 is TGTGCCAGCAGCTGGAAGGCCTCCTACAATGAGCAGTTCGTC.

Concerning this clonotype: An end of the junction differs from the germline gene, which may be a read error. The chain recombines TRBV6-5 with TRBJ2-7; possibly TRBD1 for D (5 bases). Looked up from germline, CDR1 is MNHEY and CDR2 is SVGAGI. The CDR3 extends over 16 amino acids. The CDR3 DNA reads TGTGCCAGCAGTTACTCGGGTATTGGTCAGGGCTACGGGCAGTACTTC. This translates into CASSYSGIGQGYGQYF.

This clonotype was observed at least ten times. J is TRBJ1-5 and V is TRBV20-1; D may be TRBD1 (5 bases). The CDR3 consists of 16 residues. Trimming left V 3 bases short and J 0 bases short, with 15 bases between. Per the germline V gene, CDR1 is DFQATT and CDR2 is SNEGSKA (reference sequence). CDR3 coding DNA: TGCAGTGCTAGTGACAGAACCACGAATAGCAATCAGCCCCAGCATTTT. This codes for CSASDRTTNSNQPQHF.